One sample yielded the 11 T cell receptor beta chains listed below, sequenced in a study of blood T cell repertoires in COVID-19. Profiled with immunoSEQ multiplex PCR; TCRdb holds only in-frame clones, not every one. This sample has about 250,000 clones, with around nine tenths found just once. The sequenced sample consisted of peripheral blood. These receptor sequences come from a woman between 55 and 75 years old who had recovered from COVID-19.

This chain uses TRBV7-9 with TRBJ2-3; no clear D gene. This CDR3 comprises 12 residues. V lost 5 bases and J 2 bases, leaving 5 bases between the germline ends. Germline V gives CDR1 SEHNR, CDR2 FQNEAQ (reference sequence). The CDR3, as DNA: TGTGCCAGCAGCCAGATCACAGATACGCAGTATTTT. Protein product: CASSQITDTQYF.

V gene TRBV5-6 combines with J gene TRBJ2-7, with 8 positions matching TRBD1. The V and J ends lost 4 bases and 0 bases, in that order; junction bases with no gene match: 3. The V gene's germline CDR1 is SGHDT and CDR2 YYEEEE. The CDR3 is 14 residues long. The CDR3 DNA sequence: TGTGCCAGCAGCGGGGACAGGAGCTCCTACGAGCAGTACTTC. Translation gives CASSGDRSSYEQYF.

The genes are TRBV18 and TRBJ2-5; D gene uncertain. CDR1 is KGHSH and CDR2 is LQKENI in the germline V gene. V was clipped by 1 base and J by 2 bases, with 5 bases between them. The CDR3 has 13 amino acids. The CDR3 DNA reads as TGTGCCAGCTCACCACTTAGACAAGAGACCCAGTACTTC. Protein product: CASSPLRQETQYF.

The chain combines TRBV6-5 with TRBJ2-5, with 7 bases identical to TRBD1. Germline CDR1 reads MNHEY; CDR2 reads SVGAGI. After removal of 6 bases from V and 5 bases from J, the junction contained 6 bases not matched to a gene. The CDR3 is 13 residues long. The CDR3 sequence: CASRQGSKETQYF. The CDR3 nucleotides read TGTGCCAGCAGACAGGGGAGTAAGGAGACCCAGTACTTC.

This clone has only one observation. CDR3 nucleotide sequence: TGTGCCAGCAGCCGCCGGGACAGCGGTACCGGGGAGCTGTTTTTT. Its translation: CASSRRDSGTGELFF. The chain uses TRBV7-8 and TRBJ2-2; 7 nucleotides agree with TRBD1. Trimming cost V 5 bases and J 5 bases; bases outside gene matches: 8. Per germline, CDR1 SGHVS and CDR2 FQNEAQ. The CDR3 totals 15 residues. Complete variable domain (other parts from reference TRBV7-8 and TRBJ2-2): GAGVSQSPRYKVAKRGQDVALRCDPISGHVSLFWYQQALGQGPEFLTYFQNEAQLDKSGLPSDRFFAERPEGSVSTLKIQRTQQEDSAVYLCASSRRDSGTGELFFGEGSRLTVL.

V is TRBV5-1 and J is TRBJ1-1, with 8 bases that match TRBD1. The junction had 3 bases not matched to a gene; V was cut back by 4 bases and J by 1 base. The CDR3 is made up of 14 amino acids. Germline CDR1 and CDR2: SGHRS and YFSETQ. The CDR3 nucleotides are TGCGCCAGCAGCCTGGACAGGGCGAACACTGAAGCTTTCTTT. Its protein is CASSLDRANTEAFF.

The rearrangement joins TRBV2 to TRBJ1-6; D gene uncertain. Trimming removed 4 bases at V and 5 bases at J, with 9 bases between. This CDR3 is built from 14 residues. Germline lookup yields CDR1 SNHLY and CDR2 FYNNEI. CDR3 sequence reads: CASSVAADNSPLHF. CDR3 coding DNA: TGTGCCAGCAGTGTCGCCGCAGATAATTCACCCCTCCACTTT.

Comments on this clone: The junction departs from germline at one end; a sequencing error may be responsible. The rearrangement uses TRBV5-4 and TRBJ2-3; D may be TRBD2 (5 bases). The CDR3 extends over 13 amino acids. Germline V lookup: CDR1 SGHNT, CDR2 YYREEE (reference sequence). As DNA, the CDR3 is TGCACGATCGGGGTGTCCGGCACAGATACGCAGTATTTT. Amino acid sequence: CTIGVSGTDTQYF.

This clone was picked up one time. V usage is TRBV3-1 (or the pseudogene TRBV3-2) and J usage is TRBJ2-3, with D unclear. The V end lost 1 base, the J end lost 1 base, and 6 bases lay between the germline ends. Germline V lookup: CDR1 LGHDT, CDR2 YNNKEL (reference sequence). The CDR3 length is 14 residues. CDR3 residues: CASSQAVGTDTQYF. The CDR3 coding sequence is TGTGCCAGCAGCCAAGCAGTTGGCACAGATACGCAGTATTTT.

CDR3 sequence: CASSFSGGDSPLHF. In DNA form, the CDR3 reads TGTGCCAGCAGCTTCTCAGGGGGTGATTCACCCCTCCACTTT. This chain links TRBV7-9 with TRBJ1-6; the match to TRBD1 covers 7 bases. This CDR3 is 14 amino acids long. V lost 3 bases to trimming and J lost 8 bases; unmatched junction nucleotides: 4. Looked up from germline, CDR1 is SEHNR and CDR2 is FQNEAQ (reference sequence).

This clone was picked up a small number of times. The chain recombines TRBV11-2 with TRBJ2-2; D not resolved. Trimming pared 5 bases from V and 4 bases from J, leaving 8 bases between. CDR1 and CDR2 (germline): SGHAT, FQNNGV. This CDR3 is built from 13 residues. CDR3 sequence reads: CASSRSPTGELFF. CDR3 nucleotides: TGTGCCAGCAGCCGGAGCCCCACCGGGGAGCTGTTTTTT.